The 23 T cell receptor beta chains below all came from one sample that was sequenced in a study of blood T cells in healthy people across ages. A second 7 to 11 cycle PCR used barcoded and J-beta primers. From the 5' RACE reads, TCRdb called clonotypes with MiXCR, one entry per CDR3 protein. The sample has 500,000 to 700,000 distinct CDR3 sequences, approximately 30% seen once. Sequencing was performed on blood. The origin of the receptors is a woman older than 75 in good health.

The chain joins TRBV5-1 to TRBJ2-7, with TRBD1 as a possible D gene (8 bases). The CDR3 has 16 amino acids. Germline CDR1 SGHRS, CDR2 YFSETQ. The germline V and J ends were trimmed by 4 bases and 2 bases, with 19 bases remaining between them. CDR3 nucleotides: TGCGCCAGCAGCGTGGAAGGACAGGGAGGGCCCTACGAGCAGTACTTC. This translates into CASSVEGQGGPYEQYF. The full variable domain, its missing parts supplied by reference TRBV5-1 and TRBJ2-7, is KAGVTQTPRYLIKTRGQQVTLSCSPISGHRSVSWYQQTPGQGLQFLFEYFSETQRNKGNFPGRFSGRQFSNSRSEMNVSTLELGDSALYLCASSVEGQGGPYEQYFGPGTRLTVT.

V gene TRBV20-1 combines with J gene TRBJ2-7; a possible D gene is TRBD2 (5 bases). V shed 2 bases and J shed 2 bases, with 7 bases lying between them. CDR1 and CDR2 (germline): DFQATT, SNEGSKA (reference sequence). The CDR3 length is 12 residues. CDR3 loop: CSARLAPYEQYF. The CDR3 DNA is TGCAGTGCTAGACTAGCTCCCTACGAGCAGTACTTC.

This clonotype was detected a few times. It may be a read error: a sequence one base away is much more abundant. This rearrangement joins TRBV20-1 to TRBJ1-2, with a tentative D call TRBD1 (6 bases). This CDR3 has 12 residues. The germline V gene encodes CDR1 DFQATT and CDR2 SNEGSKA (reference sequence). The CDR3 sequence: CRATDGGRGYTF. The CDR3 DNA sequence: TGCAGGGCTACAGATGGGGGGCGGGGCTACACCTTC.

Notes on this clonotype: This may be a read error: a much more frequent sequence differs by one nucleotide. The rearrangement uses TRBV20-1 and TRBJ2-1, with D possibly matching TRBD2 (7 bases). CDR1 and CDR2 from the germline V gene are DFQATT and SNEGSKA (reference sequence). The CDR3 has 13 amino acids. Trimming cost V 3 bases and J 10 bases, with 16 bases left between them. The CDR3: CSARRGPGEEQFF. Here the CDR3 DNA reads TGCAGTGCTAGGCGGGGGCCCGGAGAAGAGCAGTTCTTC.

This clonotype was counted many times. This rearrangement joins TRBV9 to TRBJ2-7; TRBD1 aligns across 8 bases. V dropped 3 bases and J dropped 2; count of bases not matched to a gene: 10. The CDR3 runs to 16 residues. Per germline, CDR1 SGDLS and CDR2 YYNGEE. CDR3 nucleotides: TGTGCCAGCAGCGGGGGATATGGACAGGGCACCTACGAGCAGTACTTC. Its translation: CASSGGYGQGTYEQYF.

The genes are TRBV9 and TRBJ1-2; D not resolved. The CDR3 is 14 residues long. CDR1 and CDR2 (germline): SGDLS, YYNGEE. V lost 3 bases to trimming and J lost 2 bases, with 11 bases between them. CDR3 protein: CASSEGYTNYGYTF. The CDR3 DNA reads TGTGCCAGCAGCGAAGGGTACACAAACTATGGCTACACCTTC.

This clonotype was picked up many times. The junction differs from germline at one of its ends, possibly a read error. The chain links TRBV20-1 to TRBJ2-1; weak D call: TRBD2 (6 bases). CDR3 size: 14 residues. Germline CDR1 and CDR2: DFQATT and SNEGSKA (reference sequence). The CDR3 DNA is TGCAGCGCTAGCATGGGGAGGAATCGGGATGAGCAGTTCTTC. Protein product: CSASMGRNRDEQFF.

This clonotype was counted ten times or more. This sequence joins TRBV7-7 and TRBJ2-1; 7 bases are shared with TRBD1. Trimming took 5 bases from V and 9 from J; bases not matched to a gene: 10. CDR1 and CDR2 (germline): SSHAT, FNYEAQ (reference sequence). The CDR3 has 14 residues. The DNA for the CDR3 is TGTGCCAGCAGCCCCGACAGGGTGGATACTGAGCAGTTCTTC. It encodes CASSPDRVDTEQFF.

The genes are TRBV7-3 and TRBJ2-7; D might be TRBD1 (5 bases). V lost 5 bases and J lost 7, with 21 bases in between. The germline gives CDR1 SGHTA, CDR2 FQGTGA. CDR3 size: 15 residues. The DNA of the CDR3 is TGTGCCAGCAGCCCCGGCAGGGCTTCCTACAATGAGCAGTACGTC. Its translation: CASSPGRASYNEQYV.

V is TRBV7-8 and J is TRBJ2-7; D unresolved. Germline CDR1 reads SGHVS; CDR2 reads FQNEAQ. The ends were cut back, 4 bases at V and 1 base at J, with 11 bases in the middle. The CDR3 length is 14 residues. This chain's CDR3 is CASSSQAISYEQYF. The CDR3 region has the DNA TGTGCCAGCAGCTCCCAGGCAATATCCTACGAGCAGTACTTC.

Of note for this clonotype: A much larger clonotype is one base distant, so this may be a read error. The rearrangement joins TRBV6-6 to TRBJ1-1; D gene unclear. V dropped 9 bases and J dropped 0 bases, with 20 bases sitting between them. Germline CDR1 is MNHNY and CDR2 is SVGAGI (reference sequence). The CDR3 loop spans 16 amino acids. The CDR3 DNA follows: TGTGCCAGTTGGGAAGGACGGGTAGAGTTGAACACTGAAGCTTTCTTT. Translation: CASWEGRVELNTEAFF.

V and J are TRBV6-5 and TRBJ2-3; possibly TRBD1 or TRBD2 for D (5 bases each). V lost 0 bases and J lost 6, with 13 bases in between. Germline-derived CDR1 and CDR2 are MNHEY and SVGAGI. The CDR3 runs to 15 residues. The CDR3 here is CASSYSRGAADTQYF. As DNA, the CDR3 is TGTGCCAGCAGTTACTCGAGAGGGGCGGCGGATACGCAGTATTTT.

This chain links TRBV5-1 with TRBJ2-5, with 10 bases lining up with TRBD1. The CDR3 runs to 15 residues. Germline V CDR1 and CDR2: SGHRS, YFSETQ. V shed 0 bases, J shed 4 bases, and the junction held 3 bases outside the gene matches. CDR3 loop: CASSLARDRGETQYF. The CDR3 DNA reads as TGCGCCAGCAGCTTGGCAAGGGACAGGGGAGAGACCCAGTACTTC.

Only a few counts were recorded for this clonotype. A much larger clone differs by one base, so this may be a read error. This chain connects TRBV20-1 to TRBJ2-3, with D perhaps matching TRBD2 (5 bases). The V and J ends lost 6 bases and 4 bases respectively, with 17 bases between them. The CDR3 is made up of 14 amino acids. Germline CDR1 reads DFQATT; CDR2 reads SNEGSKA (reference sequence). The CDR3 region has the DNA TGCAGTGCCGTCCAAGTAGGGAGCGCAGATACGCAGTATTTT. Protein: CSAVQVGSADTQYF.

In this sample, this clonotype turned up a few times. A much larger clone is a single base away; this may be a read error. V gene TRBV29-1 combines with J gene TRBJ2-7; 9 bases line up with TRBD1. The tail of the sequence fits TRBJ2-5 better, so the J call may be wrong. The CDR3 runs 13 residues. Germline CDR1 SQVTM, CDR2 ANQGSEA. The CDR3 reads CSVRGTGLATQYF. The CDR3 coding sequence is TGCAGCGTTCGAGGGACAGGGTTGGCGACCCAGTACTTC.

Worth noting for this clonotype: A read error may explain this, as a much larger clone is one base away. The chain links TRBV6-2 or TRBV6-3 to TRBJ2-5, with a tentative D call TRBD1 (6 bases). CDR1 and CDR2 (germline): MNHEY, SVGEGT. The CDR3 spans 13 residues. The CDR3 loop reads CAGRRQEQETQYF. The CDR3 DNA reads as TGTGCCGGCAGGAGACAGGAGCAAGAGACCCAGTACTTC.

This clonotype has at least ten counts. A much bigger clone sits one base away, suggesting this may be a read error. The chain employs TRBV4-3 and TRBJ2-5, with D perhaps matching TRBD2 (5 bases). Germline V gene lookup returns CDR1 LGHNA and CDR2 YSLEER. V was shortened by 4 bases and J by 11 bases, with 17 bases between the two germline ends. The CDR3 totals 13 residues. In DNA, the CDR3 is TGCGCCAGCAGCCGGGAGCAAGCTAGAGAGCAGTACTTC. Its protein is CASSREQAREQYF.

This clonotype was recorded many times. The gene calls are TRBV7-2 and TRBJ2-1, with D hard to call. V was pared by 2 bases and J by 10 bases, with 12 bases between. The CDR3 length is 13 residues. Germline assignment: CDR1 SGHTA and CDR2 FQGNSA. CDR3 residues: CASSLNFGYEQFF. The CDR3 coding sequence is TGTGCCAGCAGCTTAAACTTCGGTTACGAGCAGTTCTTC.

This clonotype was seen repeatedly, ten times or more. CDR3 nucleotide sequence: TGCAGTGCTAGAGATTTGAGGGCAGGGGTTTTTGGCTACACCTTC. Translating gives CSARDLRAGVFGYTF. The rearrangement joins TRBV20-1 to TRBJ1-2; a possible D gene is TRBD1 (6 bases). The V gene lost 0 bases and the J gene lost 7 bases, with 18 bases spanning the gap. This CDR3 region has 15 residues. From germline, CDR1 is DFQATT and CDR2 SNEGSKA (reference sequence).

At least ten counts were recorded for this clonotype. The CDR3 is CSASRTGGGSGSPLHF. As DNA, the CDR3 is TGCAGTGCCAGCCGGACAGGGGGCGGCTCAGGATCACCCCTCCACTTT. This chain links TRBV20-1 with TRBJ1-6, with 11 positions matching TRBD1. J was trimmed by 10 bases and V by 6 bases; bases with no gene match: 14. Germline V gene sequence: CDR1 DFQATT, CDR2 SNEGSKA (reference sequence). This CDR3 has 16 amino acids.

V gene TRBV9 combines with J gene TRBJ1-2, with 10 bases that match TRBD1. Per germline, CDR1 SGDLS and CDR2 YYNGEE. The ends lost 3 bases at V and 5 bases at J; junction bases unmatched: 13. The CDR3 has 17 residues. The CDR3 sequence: CASSASYGTGVRYGYTF. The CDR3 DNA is TGTGCCAGCAGCGCATCCTACGGGACAGGGGTTAGGTATGGCTACACCTTC.

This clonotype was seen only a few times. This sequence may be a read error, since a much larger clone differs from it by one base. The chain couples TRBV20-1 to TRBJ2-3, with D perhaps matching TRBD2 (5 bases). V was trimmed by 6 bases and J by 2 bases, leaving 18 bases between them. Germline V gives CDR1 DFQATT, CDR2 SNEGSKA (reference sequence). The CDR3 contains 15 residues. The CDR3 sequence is CSAERRKGSTDTQYF. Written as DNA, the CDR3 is TGCAGTGCCGAGAGGAGGAAGGGATCCACAGATACGCAGTATTTT.

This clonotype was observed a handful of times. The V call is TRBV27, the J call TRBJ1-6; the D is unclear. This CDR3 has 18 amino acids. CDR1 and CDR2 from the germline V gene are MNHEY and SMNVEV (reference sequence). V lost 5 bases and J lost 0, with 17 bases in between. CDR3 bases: TGTGCCAGCAGTCTAGAGGGTCCCCCGAGCTCCTATAATTCACCCCTCCACTTT. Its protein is CASSLEGPPSSYNSPLHF.